These 22 T cell receptor beta chains were all obtained from the same sample, sequenced in a study of OX40 agonist ivuxolimab in advanced cancers. Clones were sequenced by immunoSEQ multiplex PCR, and TCRdb holds only the in-frame ones, with some missing. Of more than 35,000 clones detected, roughly nine tenths appear once; the ten largest clones hold about 43%. The sample here was CD4+ or CD8+ T cells sorted from blood, taken in a trial of the OX40 agonist ivuxolimab. These receptors all stem from an adult with an advanced solid tumor such as melanoma, head and neck, liver or kidney cancer.

The chain couples TRBV9 to TRBJ2-7; 11 bases are a match to TRBD2. Germline V lookup: CDR1 SGDLS, CDR2 YYNGEE. With V trimmed by 2 bases and J by 4 bases, 8 bases remained unmatched. The CDR3 length is 16 residues. CDR3 amino acids: CASSVDVSGGAYEQYF. CDR3 bases: TGTGCCAGCAGCGTCGATGTTAGCGGGGGGGCTTACGAGCAGTACTTC.

The rearrangement links TRBV7-8 to TRBJ1-4, with D possibly matching TRBD1 (6 bases). CDR1 is SGHVS, CDR2 FQNEAQ, per germline. Trimming stripped 4 bases from V and 3 bases from J, with 12 bases between. The length of the CDR3 is 15 residues. The DNA for the CDR3 is TGTGCCAGCAGCTCCCCCCAGGGGCCTAATGAAAAACTGTTTTTT. As protein: CASSSPQGPNEKLFF.

This clone was seen a few times. This chain uses TRBV11-1 with TRBJ1-1; the D is unclear. Germline V gene sequence: CDR1 SGHAT, CDR2 FQDESV (reference sequence). The CDR3 runs 12 residues. Trimming took 1 base from V and 8 from J, leaving 8 bases between them. In DNA form, the CDR3 reads TGTGCCAGCAGCTTAGGTCAGCCGGAAGCTTTCTTT. This codes for CASSLGQPEAFF.

The rearrangement joins TRBV15 to TRBJ2-7, with 7 positions matching TRBD1. The CDR3 has 15 residues. Germline-derived CDR1 and CDR2 are LNHNV and YYDKDF (reference sequence). The V and J ends lost 5 bases and 0 bases, in that order; junction bases with no gene match: 7. This CDR3 reads CATSPRGQISYEQYF. DNA of the CDR3: TGTGCCACCAGCCCCCGGGGACAGATCTCCTACGAGCAGTACTTC.

The V gene is TRBV7-9, the J gene TRBJ2-5; a weak D match, TRBD2 (5 bases). Germline V gene data show CDR1 as SEHNR and CDR2 as FQNEAQ (reference sequence). V was cut by 4 bases and J by 1 base, with 13 bases left in between. CDR3 length: 15 amino acids. The chain's CDR3 is CASSSLMEVQETQYF. The CDR3 nucleotides are TGTGCCAGCAGCTCCTTAATGGAGGTCCAAGAGACCCAGTACTTC. The variable domain in full, with the rest retrieved from reference TRBV7-9 and TRBJ2-5, is DTGVSQNPRHKITKRGQNVTFRCDPISEHNRLYWYRQTLGQGPEFLTYFQNEAQLEKSRLLSDRFSAERPKGSFSTLEIQRTEQGDSAMYLCASSSLMEVQETQYFGPGTRLLVL.

The CDR3: CASSPVGQGYEQFF. In DNA form, the CDR3 reads TGTGCCAGCAGCCCAGTAGGACAGGGCTATGAGCAGTTCTTC. This chain uses TRBV7-9 with TRBJ2-1; TRBD1 matches at 8 bases. The CDR3 is 14 amino acids. Germline V gene sequence: CDR1 SEHNR, CDR2 FQNEAQ (reference sequence). V shed 5 bases, J shed 8 bases, and the junction held 8 bases outside the gene matches.

The J gene is TRBJ2-3, the V gene TRBV28; D may be TRBD2 (6 bases). CDR1 is MDHEN, CDR2 SYDVKM, per germline. This CDR3 comprises 15 residues. V lost 2 bases, J lost 7 bases, and 16 bases lay in between. The CDR3 region has the DNA TGTGCCAGCAGTTTAGGGGGGACCCAAACGAATACGCAGTATTTT. Its protein product is CASSLGGTQTNTQYF. Drawing the rest from reference TRBV28 and TRBJ2-3, the complete variable domain is DVKVTQSSRYLVKRTGEKVFLECVQDMDHENMFWYRQDPGLGLRLIYFSYDVKMKEKGDIPEGYSVSREKKERFSLILESASTNQTSMYLCASSLGGTQTNTQYFGPGTRLTVL.

The genes are TRBV7-2 and TRBJ1-4; D may be TRBD1 (5 bases). The V end was cut by 3 bases, the J end by 4 bases, with 15 bases between. The CDR3 runs to 16 residues. CDR1 SGHTA and CDR2 FQGNSA come from the germline V gene. The CDR3 spells CASSFSQGLINEKLFF. In DNA form, the CDR3 reads TGTGCCAGCAGCTTCTCCCAGGGTTTAATTAATGAAAAACTGTTTTTT.

The rearrangement links TRBV7-6 to TRBJ2-7; 7 positions match TRBD1. The CDR3 is 15 amino acids. With 3 bases clipped from V and 1 base from J, the junction kept 6 bases outside the gene matches. CDR1 SGHVS and CDR2 FNYEAQ come from the germline V gene. The CDR3 region has the DNA TGTGCCAGCAGCTTCTCCCTGGACAGGTCCTACGAGCAGTACTTC. It yields the protein CASSFSLDRSYEQYF.

V is TRBV7-2 and J is TRBJ2-3, with TRBD2 matching over 14 bases. Losses at the gene ends were 6 bases for V and 4 bases for J; bases not matched to a gene: 6. This CDR3 has 16 amino acids. The V gene's germline CDR1 is SGHTA and CDR2 FQGNSA. The CDR3 DNA follows: TGTGCCAGCAGGACCCGACTAGCGGGGGGGCCAGATACGCAGTATTTT. Translation gives CASRTRLAGGPDTQYF. The whole variable domain, filled in from reference TRBV7-2 and TRBJ2-3, reads GAGVSQSPSNKVTEKGKDVELRCDPISGHTALYWYRQSLGQGLEFLIYFQGNSAPDKSGLPSDRFSAERTGGSVSTLTIQRTQQEDSAVYLCASRTRLAGGPDTQYFGPGTRLTVL.

Here the CDR3 reads CASSRALTDTQYF. The DNA for the CDR3 is TGTGCCAGCAGTCGGGCCCTCACAGATACGCAGTATTTT. The V and J genes are TRBV6-6 and TRBJ2-3, with D unclear. The V end lost 5 bases, the J end lost 2 bases, and 8 bases lay between the germline ends. This CDR3 contains 13 residues. Germline CDR1 is MNHNY and CDR2 is SVGAGI (reference sequence).

The chain links TRBV28 to TRBJ2-7; TRBD2 might be the D (5 bases). This CDR3 region has 12 residues. The V and J ends lost 6 bases and 2 bases respectively, with 8 bases between them. CDR1 and CDR2 from the germline V gene are MDHEN and SYDVKM. The CDR3 nucleotides are TGTGCCAGCAGCATGAGGGCCTACGAGCAGTACTTC. Its translation is CASSMRAYEQYF.

The chain employs TRBV29-1 and TRBJ1-1; D is uncertain. This CDR3 has 13 residues. Germline V gene sequence: CDR1 SQVTM, CDR2 ANQGSEA. Trimming stripped 6 bases from V and 3 bases from J, with 14 bases between. Here the CDR3 reads CSVQIMGHTEAFF. CDR3 nucleotide sequence: TGCAGCGTCCAGATCATGGGCCACACTGAAGCTTTCTTT.

The V gene is TRBV5-4, the J gene TRBJ2-7; D gene uncertain. The CDR3 is 13 residues long. V dropped 4 bases and J dropped 0 bases, with 8 bases sitting between them. In germline, CDR1 is SGHNT, CDR2 YYREEE (reference sequence). The CDR3 nucleotides are TGTGCCAGCAGCGGGGATCGCTCCTACGAGCAGTACTTC. Encoded protein: CASSGDRSYEQYF.

This sequence joins TRBV11-2 and TRBJ2-2; 7 nucleotides align to TRBD2. J lost 6 bases, V lost 5 bases, and 9 bases had no gene match. Per the germline V gene, CDR1 is SGHAT and CDR2 is FQNNGV. There are 15 residues in the CDR3. The CDR3 nucleotides are TGTGCCAGCAGCCACCCGGCGGGGGAGTCCGGGGAGCTGTTTTTT. It yields the protein CASSHPAGESGELFF.

V usage is TRBV7-2 and J usage is TRBJ2-3; 9 bases agree with TRBD2. V dropped 5 bases and J dropped 2; count of bases not matched to a gene: 11. The CDR3 is 17 amino acids. Germline loops: CDR1 SGHTA, CDR2 FQGNSA. The CDR3 loop reads CASSPTLAGGLTDTQYF. The CDR3 nucleotides are TGTGCCAGCAGCCCAACGTTGGCGGGGGGGCTCACAGATACGCAGTATTTT.

The J gene is TRBJ1-5, the V gene TRBV6-1; D remains ambiguous. V was cut by 7 bases and J by 2 bases, with 15 bases left in between. This CDR3 spans 15 amino acids. Germline V lookup: CDR1 MNHNS, CDR2 SASEGT. The CDR3 nucleotides are TGTGCCAGCATTGCAGGATCGTGGGGCAATCAGCCCCAGCATTTT. As protein: CASIAGSWGNQPQHF.

The chain joins TRBV6-1 to TRBJ1-1, with unresolved D. Trimming removed 7 bases at V and 1 base at J, with 10 bases between. The CDR3 contains 13 residues. Germline V gene lookup returns CDR1 MNHNS and CDR2 SASEGT. DNA for the CDR3: TGTGCCAGCACCCTCTCGGGGAACACTGAAGCTTTCTTT. Its protein is CASTLSGNTEAFF.

This chain joins TRBV30 and TRBJ2-7; 10 positions match TRBD2. This CDR3 spans 15 amino acids. Germline V gives CDR1 GTSNPN, CDR2 SVGIG (reference sequence). With 2 bases clipped from V and 4 bases from J, the junction kept 8 bases outside the gene matches. CDR3 nucleotides: TGTGCCTGGAGTTATGCTAGCGGGGGAGGGTACGAGCAGTACTTC. Encoded protein: CAWSYASGGGYEQYF. The full variable domain, rest sourced from reference TRBV30 and TRBJ2-7, is SQTIHQWPATLVQPVGSPLSLECTVEGTSNPNLYWYRQAAGRGLQLLFYSVGIGQISSEVPQNLSASRPQDRQFILSSKKLLLSDSGFYLCAWSYASGGGYEQYFGPGTRLTVT.

The CDR3 bases are TGTGCCAGTAGTCCGCAGGGGGGTAACACTGAAGCTTTCTTT. This gives the protein CASSPQGGNTEAFF. The chain employs TRBV19 and TRBJ1-1, with 7 positions matching TRBD1. Trimming took 5 bases from V and 2 from J; bases not matched to a gene: 5. The length of the CDR3 is 14 residues. CDR1 is LNHDA, CDR2 SQIVND, per germline (reference sequence). The full variable domain, completed using reference TRBV19 and TRBJ1-1, is DGGITQSPKYLFRKEGQNVTLSCEQNLNHDAMYWYRQDPGQGLRLIYYSQIVNDFQKGDIAEGYSVSREKKESFPLTVTSAQKNPTAFYLCASSPQGGNTEAFFGQGTRLTVV.

V and J are TRBV4-1 and TRBJ1-2; D gene uncertain. V was cut by 3 bases and J by 4 bases, with 12 bases left in between. Germline V gene sequence: CDR1 MGHRA, CDR2 YSYEKL. This CDR3 spans 14 amino acids. The CDR3 DNA is TGCGCCAGCAGCCAGGCCGGGTCCTCCTATGGCTACACCTTC. Translating it yields CASSQAGSSYGYTF.

The chain recombines TRBV5-1 with TRBJ2-7; 11 bases are shared with TRBD1. Germline CDR1 and CDR2: SGHRS and YFSETQ. The CDR3 has 15 amino acids. J gave up 1 base and V 3 bases, and 3 bases lay outside the gene matches. CDR3 sequence (DNA): TGCGCCAGCAGCTCGGGGACAGGGGGATCCTACGAGCAGTACTTC. Its translation is CASSSGTGGSYEQYF.